This T cell receptor beta chain was sequenced during a study of cytomegalovirus exposure and HLA in healthy donors. This clone came up a few times. Its specificity is unknown. Study observations and caveats: The study carried out a later analysis of TCR beta sequences. It associated around 17,000 of them with specific HLA alleles at a false discovery rate of 0.05. In a later analysis, parvovirus B19, influenza, CMV and Epstein-Barr virus appeared linked to several top co-occurrence clusters.

With 60 Vbeta and 13 Jbeta primers, the PCR was carried out. Sequencing used immunoSEQ multiplex PCR; TCRdb keeps in-frame clones, though not all of them. The data hold roughly 180,000 clones, with less than 85% observed a single time. Trimming stripped 5 bases from V and 0 bases from J, with 17 bases between. Germline CDR1 reads MDHEN; CDR2 reads SYDVKM. This CDR3 is built from 17 residues. The sequencing input was PBMCs. The V and J genes are TRBV28 and TRBJ1-3; D remains ambiguous. This clonotype was obtained from a boy younger than 10 in good health and CMV-seronegative. CDR3 DNA: TGTGCCAGCAGTCCCCTTGGGAGAGAGCTCTCTGGAAACACCATATATTTT. It translates to CASSPLGRELSGNTIYF.